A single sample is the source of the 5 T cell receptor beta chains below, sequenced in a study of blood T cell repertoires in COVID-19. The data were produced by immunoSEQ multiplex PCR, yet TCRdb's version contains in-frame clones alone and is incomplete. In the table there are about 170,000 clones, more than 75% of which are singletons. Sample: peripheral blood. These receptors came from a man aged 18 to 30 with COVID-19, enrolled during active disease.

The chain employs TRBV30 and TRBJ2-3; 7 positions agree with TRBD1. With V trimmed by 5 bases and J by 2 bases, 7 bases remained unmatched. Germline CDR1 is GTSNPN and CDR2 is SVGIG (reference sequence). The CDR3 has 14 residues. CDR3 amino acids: CAWETGWDTDTQYF. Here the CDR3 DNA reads TGTGCCTGGGAGACAGGGTGGGACACAGATACGCAGTATTTT.

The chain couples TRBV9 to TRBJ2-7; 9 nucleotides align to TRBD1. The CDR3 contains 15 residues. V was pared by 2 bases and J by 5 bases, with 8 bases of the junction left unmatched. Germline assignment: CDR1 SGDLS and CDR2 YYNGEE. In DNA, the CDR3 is TGTGCCAGCAGCGTTCGACAGGGGGGAGACCACGAGCAGTACTTC. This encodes CASSVRQGGDHEQYF.

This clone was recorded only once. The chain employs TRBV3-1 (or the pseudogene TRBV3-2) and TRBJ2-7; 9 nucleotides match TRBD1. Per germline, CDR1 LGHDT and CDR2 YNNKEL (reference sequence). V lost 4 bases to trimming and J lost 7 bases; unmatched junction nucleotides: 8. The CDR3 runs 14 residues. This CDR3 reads CASSPRTGGSEQYF. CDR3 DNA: TGTGCCAGCAGCCCGAGAACAGGGGGCAGTGAGCAGTACTTC.

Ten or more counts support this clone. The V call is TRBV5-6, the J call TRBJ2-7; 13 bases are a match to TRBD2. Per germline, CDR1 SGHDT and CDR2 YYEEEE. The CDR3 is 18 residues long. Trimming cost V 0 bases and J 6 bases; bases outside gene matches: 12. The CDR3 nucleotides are TGTGCCAGCAGCTTGGGGGGACTAGCGGGATGGACCCCCCGCGAGCAGTACTTC. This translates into CASSLGGLAGWTPREQYF.

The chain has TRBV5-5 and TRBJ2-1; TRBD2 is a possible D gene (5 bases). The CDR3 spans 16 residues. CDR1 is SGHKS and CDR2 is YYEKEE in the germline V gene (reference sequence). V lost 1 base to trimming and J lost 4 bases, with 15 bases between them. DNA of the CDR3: TGTGCCAGCAGCTTGCCCCGTGGAAGAGGGTACAATGAGCAGTTCTTC. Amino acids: CASSLPRGRGYNEQFF.